The rows below give T cell receptor beta chains drawn from one sample of a study of blood T cell repertoires in COVID-19. Generated by immunoSEQ multiplex PCR, the TCRdb table keeps only in-frame clones and is missing some. This sample has around 430,000 clones; approximately 90% occur once, and the top ten carry around an eighth. The specimen was peripheral blood. Receptors originate from a woman aged 45-65 years with COVID-19, enrolled during active disease. The CDR3 runs from the conserved cysteine through the conserved F or W. A D gene is named only where the DNA matches it firmly. Not every row has a clone size; where given, it reads once, few, many or a size class.

NA TRBD1 TRBJ2-2 TRBV5-1 CASSHGQGLTGELFF TGCGCCAGCAGCCATGGACAGGGGTTAACCGGGGAGCTGTTTTTT
once NA TRBJ2-2 TRBV10-1 CASSEALSAVTGELFF TGCGCCAGCAGTGAGGCGCTATCGGCGGTAACCGGGGAGCTGTTTTTT
NA NA TRBJ1-2 TRBV12-3/TRBV12-4 CASGPGHLGGYTF TGTGCCAGCGGGCCGGGACATCTGGGAGGCTACACCTTC
once NA TRBJ2-2 TRBV21-1 CASRPPGTANSRVFRKRNTGELFF TGTGCCAGCAGGCCTCCCGGGACAGCCAACAGTAGGGTATTTCGAAAACGCAACACCGGGGAGCTGTTTTTT
NA TRBD1 TRBJ2-3 TRBV6-4 CASSDRGGPTDTQYF TGTGCCAGCTCGGACAGGGGCGGCCCAACAGATACGCAGTATTTT
NA TRBD2 TRBJ2-1 TRBV5-1 CASSLVAGRSYNEQFF TGCGCCAGCAGCTTGGTAGCGGGGCGCTCCTACAATGAGCAGTTCTTC
NA NA TRBJ2-7 TRBV6-5 CASSYSVRHYEQYF TGTGCCAGCAGTTACTCGGTCAGACACTACGAGCAGTACTTC
NA NA TRBJ1-1 TRBV27 CASRTGMNTEAFF TGTGCCAGCAGAACGGGTATGAACACTGAAGCTTTCTTT
NA TRBD2 TRBJ2-5 TRBV6-5 CASSTLTSGETQYF TGTGCCAGCAGTACCTTGACTAGCGGAGAGACCCAGTACTTC
NA NA TRBJ1-2 TRBV5-4 CASSLARQYGYTF TGTGCCAGCAGCTTGGCCCGACAGTATGGCTACACCTTC
few NA TRBJ1-1 TRBV5-1 CASSSSLGGKDTEAFF TGCGCCAGCAGCTCTTCACTCGGGGGAAAGGACACTGAAGCTTTCTTT
NA TRBD1 TRBJ1-2 TRBV27 CASSSGTGGVRGYTF TGTGCCAGCAGTTCCGGGACAGGGGGCGTTCGGGGCTACACCTTC
NA TRBD1 TRBJ1-2 TRBV14 CASSPYVDRDGYTF TGTGCCAGCAGCCCCTATGTGGACAGGGATGGCTACACCTTC
NA NA TRBJ1-1 TRBV6-4 CASSDDTGLRAFF TGTGCCAGCAGTGACGACACAGGGCTGCGAGCTTTCTTT
NA TRBD2 TRBJ2-2 TRBV12-5 CASGLGLARAGELFF TGTGCTAGTGGCCTGGGACTAGCTAGGGCCGGGGAGCTGTTTTTT
NA NA TRBJ1-1 TRBV15 CATSRRALNTEAFF TGTGCCACCAGCAGGAGAGCTTTGAACACTGAAGCTTTCTTT
NA NA TRBJ1-3 TRBV19 CASSMTRAGNTIYF TGTGCCAGTAGTATGACACGAGCAGGAAACACCATATATTTT
NA TRBD1 TRBJ2-1 TRBV15 CATSSRDSKFF TGTGCCACCAGCAGCCGGGACAGTAAGTTCTTC
many NA TRBJ1-1 TRBV19 CASSIASGGAAEAFF TGTGCCAGTAGTATAGCGAGTGGGGGGGCCGCTGAAGCTTTCTTT
NA TRBD2 TRBJ2-7 TRBV5-6 CASSATSGGALGEQYF TGTGCCAGCAGCGCGACTAGCGGGGGGGCCCTAGGCGAGCAGTACTTC
NA NA TRBJ2-1 TRBV19 CASSSQGTYNEQFF TGTGCCAGTAGTTCCCAGGGCACCTACAATGAGCAGTTCTTC
NA NA TRBJ1-1 TRBV5-1 CASSQGGGPAEAFF TGCGCCAGCAGCCAAGGGGGTGGGCCCGCTGAAGCTTTCTTT
NA NA TRBJ1-1 TRBV19 CASIQDGLGAFF TGTGCCAGTATCCAGGATGGGTTGGGAGCTTTCTTT
NA NA TRBJ2-7 TRBV12-3/TRBV12-4 CASSLTGTLEQYF TGTGCCAGCAGTTTGACAGGGACTTTGGAGCAGTACTTC
NA NA TRBJ2-3 TRBV20-1 CSASREDTQYF TGCAGTGCTAGCCGTGAGGATACGCAGTATTTT
NA NA TRBJ1-3 TRBV29-1 CSVPSGNTIYF TGCAGCGTTCCGTCGGGAAACACCATATATTTT
NA NA TRBJ1-5 TRBV3-1/TRBV3-2 CASSQGVGGLNQPQHF TGTGCCAGCAGCCAAGGGGTCGGGGGACTAAATCAGCCCCAGCATTTT
NA TRBD1 TRBJ1-2 TRBV19 CASSIDRDRANGYTF TGTGCCAGTAGTATCGACAGGGACCGGGCCAATGGCTACACCTTC
NA NA TRBJ2-1 TRBV27 CASASPPSYNEQFF TGTGCCAGCGCGTCCCCCCCGAGCTACAATGAGCAGTTCTTC
NA TRBD1 TRBJ1-2 TRBV7-8 CASSLSGGTGGPNYGYTF TGTGCCAGCAGCTTATCGGGCGGGACAGGGGGCCCTAACTATGGCTACACCTTC
NA NA TRBJ1-4 TRBV4-1 CASSQGRAEKLFF TGCGCCAGCAGCCAAGGCAGGGCCGAAAAACTGTTTTTT
NA TRBD1 TRBJ1-6 TRBV4-1 CASSLHDRGGSPLHF TGCGCCAGCAGCCTTCACGACAGGGGAGGATCACCCCTCCACTTT
NA TRBD2 TRBJ2-7 TRBV20-1 CSASSSGPYEQYF TGCAGTGCTAGTTCTAGCGGGCCCTACGAGCAGTACTTC
NA TRBD1 TRBJ1-2 TRBV6-2/TRBV6-3 CASSRDRGLVYGYTF TGTGCCAGCAGTCGGGACAGGGGGCTGGTCTATGGCTACACCTTC
many TRBD1 TRBJ2-3 TRBV4-2 CASSRTGSDTQYF TGTGCCAGCAGCCGGACAGGATCAGATACGCAGTATTTT
NA NA TRBJ2-1 TRBV9 CASSVGGDEQFF TGTGCCAGCAGCGTAGGAGGAGATGAGCAGTTCTTC
once NA TRBJ1-1 TRBV3-1/TRBV3-2 CASSQERRREAFF TGTGCCAGCAGCCAAGAACGAAGGAGGGAAGCTTTCTTT
NA NA TRBJ1-1 TRBV9 CASSAWGAGNTEAFF TGTGCCAGCAGCGCCTGGGGCGCTGGGAACACTGAAGCTTTCTTT
NA TRBD1 TRBJ1-2 TRBV15 CATSRDQQGVDYGYTF TGTGCCACCAGCAGAGATCAGCAGGGGGTAGATTATGGCTACACCTTC
NA NA TRBJ1-2 TRBV19 CASSSRHTKDYGYTF TGTGCCAGTAGTAGCAGGCATACGAAGGACTATGGCTACACCTTC
NA NA TRBJ2-3 TRBV16 CASSQSSTQYF TGTGCCAGCAGCCAATCATCAACGCAGTATTTT
NA NA TRBJ2-7 TRBV5-1 CASSYTGTPYEQYF TGCGCCAGCAGCTACACCGGGACACCCTACGAGCAGTACTTC
NA NA TRBJ1-2 TRBV19 CASSILRQDYGYTF TGTGCCAGTAGTATCCTCCGGCAGGACTATGGCTACACCTTC
NA NA TRBJ1-1 TRBV6-1 CASSVGQSLMNTEAFF TGTGCCAGCAGTGTCGGACAGTCCTTAATGAACACTGAAGCTTTCTTT
NA NA TRBJ1-1 TRBV7-3 CASSLGGMNTEAFF TGTGCCAGCAGCTTAGGAGGAATGAACACTGAAGCTTTCTTT
few TRBD2 TRBJ2-5 TRBV6-5 CASSYLAGGRETQYF TGTGCCAGCAGTTACCTAGCGGGGGGGAGAGAGACCCAGTACTTC
NA NA TRBJ1-4 TRBV5-1 CASSLAGQNNEKLFF TGCGCCAGCAGCTTGGCCGGACAGAATAATGAAAAACTGTTTTTT
NA NA TRBJ1-2 TRBV5-8 CASSHEHPGAF TGTGCCAGCAGCCATGAGCACCCCGGAGCCTTC